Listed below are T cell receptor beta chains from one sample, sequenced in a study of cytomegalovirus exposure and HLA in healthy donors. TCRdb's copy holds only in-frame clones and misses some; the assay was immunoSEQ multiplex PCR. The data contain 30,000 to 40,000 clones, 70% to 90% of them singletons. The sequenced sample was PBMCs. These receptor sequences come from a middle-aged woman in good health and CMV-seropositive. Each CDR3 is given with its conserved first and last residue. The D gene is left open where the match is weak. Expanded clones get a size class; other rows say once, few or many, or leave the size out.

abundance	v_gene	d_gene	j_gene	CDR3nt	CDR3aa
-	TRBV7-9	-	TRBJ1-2	TGTGCCAGCAGCACCAGACAGCTTTCGAACTATGGCTACACCTTC	CASSTRQLSNYGYTF
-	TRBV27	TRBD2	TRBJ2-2	TGTGCCAGCGGTGGGACTAGCGGGGTACTTGAGCTGTTTTTT	CASGGTSGVLELFF
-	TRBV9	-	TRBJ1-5	TGTGCCAGCAGCGAGGGGAGCAATCAGCCCCAGCATTTT	CASSEGSNQPQHF
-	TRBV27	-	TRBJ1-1	TGTGCCAGTAGCCCCCGGGGGGTTGAAGCTTTCTTT	CASSPRGVEAFF
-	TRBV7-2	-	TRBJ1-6	TGTGCCAGCAGCTTCGGGGGGCTGGAGTCACCCCTCCACTTT	CASSFGGLESPLHF
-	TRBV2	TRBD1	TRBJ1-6	TGTGCCAGCAGAGCGACAGGGGCCCGACGTTCACCCCTCCACTTT	CASRATGARRSPLHF
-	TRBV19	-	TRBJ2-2	TGTGCCAGTAGACGGGACACCGGGGAGCTGTTTTTT	CASRRDTGELFF
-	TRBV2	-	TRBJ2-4	TGTGCCAGCAGTGATGTCGCAGGAGCCAAAAACATTCAGTACTTC	CASSDVAGAKNIQYF
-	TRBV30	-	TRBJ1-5	TGTGCCTGGAGTTCTAGAAACCGTGGTCAGCCCCAGCATTTT	CAWSSRNRGQPQHF
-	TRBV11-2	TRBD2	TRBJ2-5	TGTGCCAGCAGCTTCCCGCGGGGGATACAAGAGACCCAGTACTTC	CASSFPRGIQETQYF
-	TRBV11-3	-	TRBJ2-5	TGTGCCAGCAGCTTGAGGGCTCAAGAGACCCAGTACTTC	CASSLRAQETQYF
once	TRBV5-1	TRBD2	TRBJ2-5	TGCGCCAGCAGCCGGGGGGACCAAGAGACCCAGTACTTC	CASSRGDQETQYF
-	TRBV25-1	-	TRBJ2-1	TGTGCCAGCAGTGATGTCCCTCCCCATGAGCAGTTCTTC	CASSDVPPHEQFF
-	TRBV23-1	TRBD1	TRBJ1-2	TGCGCCAGCACTAAGGGACAGGGCCATGGCTACACCTTC	CASTKGQGHGYTF
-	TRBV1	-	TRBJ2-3	TGCACCAGCAGCCCATTCGGGACAGTGGACACAGATACGCAGTATTTT	CTSSPFGTVDTDTQYF
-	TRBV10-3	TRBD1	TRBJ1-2	TGTGCCACCACCGTTCCAGGACAGGGGGCGTATGGCTACACCTTC	CATTVPGQGAYGYTF
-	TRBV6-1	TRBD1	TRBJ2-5	TGTGCCAGCAGTGATGGCCCGACAGGGACCGGGCAAGAGACCCAGTACTTC	CASSDGPTGTGQETQYF
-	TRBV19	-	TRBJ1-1	TGTGCCAGTAGTCCTATCCGATCCATGAACACTGAAGCTTTCTTT	CASSPIRSMNTEAFF
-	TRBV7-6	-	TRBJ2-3	TGTGCCAGCAGCTTATTTGCAGGCACAGATACGCAGTATTTT	CASSLFAGTDTQYF
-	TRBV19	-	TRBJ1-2	TGTGCCAGTAGTTGGCCAGCCGGGGGCTATGGCTACACCTTC	CASSWPAGGYGYTF
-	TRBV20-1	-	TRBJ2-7	TGCAGTGCTAGAAAGGACTACGAGCAGTACTTC	CSARKDYEQYF
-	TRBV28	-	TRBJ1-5	TGTGCCAGCACCCAGAACCGCAATCAGCCCCAGCATTTT	CASTQNRNQPQHF
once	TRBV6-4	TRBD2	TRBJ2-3	TGTGCCAGCAGTGACTCTAGCGGGGTGACAGATACGCAGTATTTT	CASSDSSGVTDTQYF
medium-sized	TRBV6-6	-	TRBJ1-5	TGTGCCAGCAGTCCAACGGGGGGCAATCAGCCCCAGCATTTT	CASSPTGGNQPQHF
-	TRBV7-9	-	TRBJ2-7	TGTGCCAGCAGCTTTGGAGGGGCTCTCTCCTACGAGCAGTACTTC	CASSFGGALSYEQYF
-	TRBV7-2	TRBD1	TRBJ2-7	TGTGCCAGCAGCTCCCTTCTGAGGGGGCAATCCTACGAGCAGTACTTC	CASSSLLRGQSYEQYF
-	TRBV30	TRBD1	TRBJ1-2	TGTGCCTGGACAGGGGGCGCAGATGGCTACACCTTC	CAWTGGADGYTF
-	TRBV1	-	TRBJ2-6	TGCACCAGCAGCCTCCCGGGACTCCTACACTCTGGGGCCAACGTCCTGACTTTC	CTSSLPGLLHSGANVLTF
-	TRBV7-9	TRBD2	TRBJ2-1	TGTGCCAGCAGCAAACCTAGCGGGCAAGGAGACAATGAGCAGTTCTTC	CASSKPSGQGDNEQFF
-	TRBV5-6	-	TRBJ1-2	TGTGCCAGCAGCTTTTCGGGGGGCGATGGCTACACCTTC	CASSFSGGDGYTF
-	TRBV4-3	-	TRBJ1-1	TGCGCCAGCAGCCCCTCCGGGACAAAGAACACTGAAGCTTTCTTT	CASSPSGTKNTEAFF
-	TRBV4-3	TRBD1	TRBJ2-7	TGCGCCAGCAGCCAAGAGGGACAGGGGGGCTACGAGCAGTACTTC	CASSQEGQGGYEQYF
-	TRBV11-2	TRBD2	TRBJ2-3	TGTGCCAGCAGCCTGCGTATAGCGGGGGGGCGCACAGATACGCAGTATTTT	CASSLRIAGGRTDTQYF
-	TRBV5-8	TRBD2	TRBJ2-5	TGTGCCAGCAGCTTGGGAGCCTCTAGCGGGGGGCTTCAAGAGACCCAGTACTTC	CASSLGASSGGLQETQYF
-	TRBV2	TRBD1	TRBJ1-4	TGTGCCAGCAGTGACGTGGGACAGTTCAATGAAAAACTGTTTTTT	CASSDVGQFNEKLFF
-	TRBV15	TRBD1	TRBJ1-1	TGTGCCACCAGCTCCCGGACAGGGGGAATTGAAGCTTTCTTT	CATSSRTGGIEAFF
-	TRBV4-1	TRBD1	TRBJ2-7	TGCGCCAGCAGCCAAGAGGCTAGGACAGGGGGCGGCGAGCAGTACTTC	CASSQEARTGGGEQYF
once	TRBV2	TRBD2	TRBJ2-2	TGTGCCAGCACCCGACTAGCGGGGGTAGGCGGGGAGCTGTTTTTT	CASTRLAGVGGELFF
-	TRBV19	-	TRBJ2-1	TGTGCCAGTAGTAACCGGGACAATGAGCAGTTCTTC	CASSNRDNEQFF
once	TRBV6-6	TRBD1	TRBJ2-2	TGTGCCAGTGACAGGGTTCGAACCGGGGAGCTGTTTTTT	CASDRVRTGELFF
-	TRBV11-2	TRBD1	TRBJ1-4	TGTGCCAGCAGCTTCTTAGGGGGCCCGAATGAAAAACTGTTTTTT	CASSFLGGPNEKLFF
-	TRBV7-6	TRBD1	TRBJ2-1	TGTGCCAGCAGCCAGACAGGGGAATCCTACAATGAGCAGTTCTTC	CASSQTGESYNEQFF
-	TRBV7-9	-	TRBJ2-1	TGTGCCAGCAGCTTGGGACTCAGGAGAACCTACAATGAGCAGTTCTTC	CASSLGLRRTYNEQFF
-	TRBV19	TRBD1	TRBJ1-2	TGTGCCAGTAGTAGACAGGGGGATAACTATGGCTACACCTTC	CASSRQGDNYGYTF
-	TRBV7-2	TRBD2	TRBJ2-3	TGTGCCAGCAGCGGCCACGGCGGGGGGGCAGATACGCAGTATTTT	CASSGHGGGADTQYF
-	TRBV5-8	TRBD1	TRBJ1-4	TGTGCCAGCAGCTCGCAGGGGGCAGGAGAAAAACTGTTTTTT	CASSSQGAGEKLFF
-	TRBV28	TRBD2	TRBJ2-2	TGTGCCAGCAGTTTAGAAGCGGGGGGAGTCGCCGGGGAGCTGTTTTTT	CASSLEAGGVAGELFF
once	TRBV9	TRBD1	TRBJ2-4	TGTGCCAGCAGCCCGATGCCCGGGACAGGGGGCCAAAACATTCAGTACTTC	CASSPMPGTGGQNIQYF
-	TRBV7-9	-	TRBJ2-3	TGTGCCGGCGAACGGACACCTCCCACAGATACGCAGTATTTT	CAGERTPPTDTQYF
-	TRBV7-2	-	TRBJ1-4	TGTGCCAGCAGCCCATACAGTAATGAAAAACTGTTTTTT	CASSPYSNEKLFF
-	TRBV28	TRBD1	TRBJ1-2	TGTGCCAGCAGTTTCTTGGGGACAGAGTATGGCTACACCTTC	CASSFLGTEYGYTF
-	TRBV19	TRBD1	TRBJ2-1	TGTGCCAGTACCCATCGGGACAGACCGTACAATGAGCAGTTCTTC	CASTHRDRPYNEQFF
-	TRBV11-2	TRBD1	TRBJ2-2	TGTGCCAGCAGCTTGGACAGGACCAACACCGGGGAGCTGTTTTTT	CASSLDRTNTGELFF